A selection of T cell receptor beta chains follows, all from one sample in a study of blood T cell repertoires in COVID-19. Libraries were prepared by immunoSEQ multiplex PCR; TCRdb keeps only in-frame clonotypes and omits some of them. The sample has 100,000 to 150,000 clones, around 89% seen once. The sequenced material came from peripheral blood. These receptors were collected from a middle-aged man with acute or convalescent COVID-19. The CDR3 runs from the conserved cysteine through the conserved F or W. The D gene is left open where the match is weak. Clone size is not always given. Where it is, it says once, few, many or a class for expanded clones.

V gene: TRBV19; clone size: once; D gene: TRBD1; CDR3 length: 14; J gene: TRBJ2-7; CDR3 DNA: TGTGCCAGTAACATGGGACAGGGCCCCTACGAGCAGTACTTC; CDR3 protein: CASNMGQGPYEQYF
V gene: TRBV6-5; clone size: NA; D gene: NA; CDR3 length: 15; J gene: TRBJ1-2; CDR3 DNA: TGTGCCAGCAGAGAGGGATTGTCCGGTAACTATGGCTACACCTTC; CDR3 protein: CASREGLSGNYGYTF
V gene: TRBV5-1; clone size: NA; D gene: NA; CDR3 length: 14; J gene: TRBJ1-2; CDR3 DNA: TGCGCCAGCAGCTCCGGACACCTAGATAATGGCTACACCTTC; CDR3 protein: CASSSGHLDNGYTF
V gene: TRBV3-1/TRBV3-2; clone size: NA; D gene: NA; CDR3 length: 15; J gene: TRBJ2-2; CDR3 DNA: TGTGCCAGCAGCCAAGGAGGCCCGAGAACCGGGGAGCTGTTTTTT; CDR3 protein: CASSQGGPRTGELFF
V gene: TRBV19; clone size: NA; D gene: NA; CDR3 length: 14; J gene: TRBJ1-6; CDR3 DNA: TGTGCCAGTAGTGGCAGGGGTTTGGATTCACCCCTCCACTTT; CDR3 protein: CASSGRGLDSPLHF
V gene: TRBV6-5; clone size: NA; D gene: TRBD1; CDR3 length: 12; J gene: TRBJ2-7; CDR3 DNA: TGTGCCAGCCGGGACAGTCTCTACGAGCAGTACTTC; CDR3 protein: CASRDSLYEQYF
V gene: TRBV18; clone size: NA; D gene: NA; CDR3 length: 14; J gene: TRBJ1-4; CDR3 DNA: TGTGCCAGCTCACCTACTTCCTCTAATGAAAAACTGTTTTTT; CDR3 protein: CASSPTSSNEKLFF
V gene: TRBV19; clone size: NA; D gene: TRBD1; CDR3 length: 16; J gene: TRBJ1-5; CDR3 DNA: TGTGCCAGTTCACGCGGCCGGGACAGGGGCAATCAGCCCCAGCATTTT; CDR3 protein: CASSRGRDRGNQPQHF
V gene: TRBV5-6; clone size: NA; D gene: TRBD2; CDR3 length: 17; J gene: TRBJ2-5; CDR3 DNA: TGTGCCAGCAGCTTATACGGGAGGACCCAAATCAAAGAGACCCAGTACTTC; CDR3 protein: CASSLYGRTQIKETQYF
V gene: TRBV18; clone size: NA; D gene: NA; CDR3 length: 15; J gene: TRBJ1-1; CDR3 DNA: TGTGCCAGCTCACCGATCGAGCGGGACCGCTATGAAGCTTTCTTT; CDR3 protein: CASSPIERDRYEAFF
V gene: TRBV24-1; clone size: NA; D gene: NA; CDR3 length: 13; J gene: TRBJ2-2; CDR3 DNA: TGTGCCACCGGGACAGCGGGCACCGGGGAGCTGTTTTTT; CDR3 protein: CATGTAGTGELFF
V gene: TRBV11-2; clone size: NA; D gene: NA; CDR3 length: 15; J gene: TRBJ1-2; CDR3 DNA: TGTGCCAGCAGCTTAGATCTCGGCAGGTCCTATGGCTACACCTTC; CDR3 protein: CASSLDLGRSYGYTF
V gene: TRBV7-2; clone size: NA; D gene: NA; CDR3 length: 16; J gene: TRBJ1-1; CDR3 DNA: TGTGCCAGCAGCATAAATGCCGGGAGGGCTGGGGGTGAAGCTTTCTTT; CDR3 protein: CASSINAGRAGGEAFF
V gene: TRBV9; clone size: once; D gene: TRBD1; CDR3 length: 14; J gene: TRBJ1-2; CDR3 DNA: TGTGCCAGCAGCGTAGGACAGGGGCCTATGACCTACACCTTC; CDR3 protein: CASSVGQGPMTYTF
V gene: TRBV2; clone size: NA; D gene: NA; CDR3 length: 14; J gene: TRBJ1-6; CDR3 DNA: TGTGCCAGCCACACATACAGGGATATCTCACCCCTCCACTTT; CDR3 protein: CASHTYRDISPLHF
V gene: TRBV7-2; clone size: NA; D gene: NA; CDR3 length: 15; J gene: TRBJ1-1; CDR3 DNA: TGTGCCAGCAGCTTAAACAGGGTACCGATAGATGAAGCTTTCTTT; CDR3 protein: CASSLNRVPIDEAFF
V gene: TRBV5-1; clone size: once; D gene: NA; CDR3 length: 15; J gene: TRBJ1-1; CDR3 DNA: TGCGCCAGCAGCTTGAATGGGGGGATGAACACTGAAGCTTTCTTT; CDR3 protein: CASSLNGGMNTEAFF
V gene: TRBV10-3; clone size: NA; D gene: NA; CDR3 length: 13; J gene: TRBJ2-1; CDR3 DNA: TGTGCCATCAGTCGCTCGGGGGACAATGAGCAGTTCTTC; CDR3 protein: CAISRSGDNEQFF
V gene: TRBV5-1; clone size: NA; D gene: TRBD1; CDR3 length: 15; J gene: TRBJ1-6; CDR3 DNA: TGCGCCAGCAGCTCGGGCGGGACAGAACGATCACCCCTCCACTTT; CDR3 protein: CASSSGGTERSPLHF
V gene: TRBV4-1; clone size: NA; D gene: NA; CDR3 length: 14; J gene: TRBJ1-2; CDR3 DNA: TGCGCCAGCAGCCAACTTGACACTCACTATGGCTACACCTTC; CDR3 protein: CASSQLDTHYGYTF
V gene: TRBV6-1; clone size: NA; D gene: NA; CDR3 length: 16; J gene: TRBJ2-1; CDR3 DNA: TGTGCCAGCAGTGAAGCTTCAGGGGTGGGATACAATGAGCAGTTCTTC; CDR3 protein: CASSEASGVGYNEQFF
V gene: TRBV18; clone size: NA; D gene: NA; CDR3 length: 13; J gene: TRBJ2-5; CDR3 DNA: TGTGCCAGCTCCCAGGGGTTGGAAGAGACCCAGTACTTC; CDR3 protein: CASSQGLEETQYF
V gene: TRBV27; clone size: NA; D gene: TRBD1; CDR3 length: 15; J gene: TRBJ2-2; CDR3 DNA: TGTGCCAGCAGACCTGAGCGACAGGGGCCCGGGGAGCTGTTTTTT; CDR3 protein: CASRPERQGPGELFF
V gene: TRBV5-1; clone size: NA; D gene: NA; CDR3 length: 14; J gene: TRBJ2-1; CDR3 DNA: TGCGCCAGCGGGCGGGGACTTCCCTTCAATGAGCAGTTCTTC; CDR3 protein: CASGRGLPFNEQFF
V gene: TRBV9; clone size: many; D gene: TRBD1; CDR3 length: 14; J gene: TRBJ2-2; CDR3 DNA: TGTGCCAGCAACATACAGGGGAATACCGGGGAGCTGTTTTTT; CDR3 protein: CASNIQGNTGELFF
V gene: TRBV14; clone size: few; D gene: NA; CDR3 length: 15; J gene: TRBJ2-1; CDR3 DNA: TGTGCCAGCAGCCAACTGCGCGGGGGCCCCAATGAGCAGTTCTTC; CDR3 protein: CASSQLRGGPNEQFF
V gene: TRBV3-1/TRBV3-2; clone size: NA; D gene: TRBD2; CDR3 length: 22; J gene: TRBJ2-3; CDR3 DNA: TGTGCCAGCAGCTCACACGGATTAGGACGGCCAGCGGGAGCCCTAACCACAGATACGCAGTATTTT; CDR3 protein: CASSSHGLGRPAGALTTDTQYF
V gene: TRBV5-1; clone size: NA; D gene: TRBD1; CDR3 length: 12; J gene: TRBJ2-1; CDR3 DNA: TGCGCCAGCAGCTTGGACGGGGACAGTGAGTTCTTC; CDR3 protein: CASSLDGDSEFF
V gene: TRBV5-1; clone size: NA; D gene: TRBD2; CDR3 length: 17; J gene: TRBJ2-5; CDR3 DNA: TGCGCCAGCAGCCTGGGACTAGCGGGGGGGCCGCAAGAGACCCAGTACTTC; CDR3 protein: CASSLGLAGGPQETQYF
V gene: TRBV5-4; clone size: NA; D gene: TRBD1; CDR3 length: 16; J gene: TRBJ1-2; CDR3 DNA: TGTGCCAGCAAAAGTGCCGGGACAGGGGGAAACTATGGCTACACCTTC; CDR3 protein: CASKSAGTGGNYGYTF
V gene: TRBV4-2; clone size: NA; D gene: NA; CDR3 length: 16; J gene: TRBJ2-3; CDR3 DNA: TGTGCCAGCAGCCAAGTCGGTAACCTAGTAAGAGATACGCAGTATTTT; CDR3 protein: CASSQVGNLVRDTQYF
V gene: TRBV19; clone size: NA; D gene: NA; CDR3 length: 17; J gene: TRBJ1-1; CDR3 DNA: TGTGCCAGTAGTATTTCCAGGTGGGCAAGTATGAACACTGAAGCTTTCTTT; CDR3 protein: CASSISRWASMNTEAFF
V gene: TRBV27; clone size: many; D gene: NA; CDR3 length: 14; J gene: TRBJ1-1; CDR3 DNA: TGTGCCAGCAGTTGGGACAAGAAGAACACTGAAGCTTTCTTT; CDR3 protein: CASSWDKKNTEAFF
V gene: TRBV18; clone size: NA; D gene: NA; CDR3 length: 13; J gene: TRBJ2-1; CDR3 DNA: TGTGCCAGCTCACCACCTAGTAGAATAGAGCAGTTCTTC; CDR3 protein: CASSPPSRIEQFF
V gene: TRBV5-1; clone size: once; D gene: TRBD1; CDR3 length: 14; J gene: TRBJ2-7; CDR3 DNA: TGCGCCAGCAGCTTGGATGGGCCAGGGGGCCAATGGTACTTC; CDR3 protein: CASSLDGPGGQWYF
V gene: TRBV2; clone size: NA; D gene: NA; CDR3 length: 13; J gene: TRBJ1-5; CDR3 DNA: TGTGCCAGCAGGATGGAGGGATTACAGCCCCAGCATTTT; CDR3 protein: CASRMEGLQPQHF
V gene: TRBV7-9; clone size: NA; D gene: NA; CDR3 length: 13; J gene: TRBJ2-3; CDR3 DNA: TGTGCCAGCAGCTTAGTCGGGACAGATACGCAGTATTTT; CDR3 protein: CASSLVGTDTQYF
V gene: TRBV4-1; clone size: NA; D gene: TRBD1; CDR3 length: 16; J gene: TRBJ2-2; CDR3 DNA: TGCGCCAGCAGCCAAATATACGGGACAGGGGACGGGGAGCTGTTTTTT; CDR3 protein: CASSQIYGTGDGELFF
V gene: TRBV5-1; clone size: NA; D gene: TRBD2; CDR3 length: 17; J gene: TRBJ2-1; CDR3 DNA: TGCGCCAGCAGCTTAGCCCCGGGGGGGCGCAGAGTAAATGAGCAGTTCTTC; CDR3 protein: CASSLAPGGRRVNEQFF
V gene: TRBV7-9; clone size: NA; D gene: NA; CDR3 length: 13; J gene: TRBJ1-1; CDR3 DNA: TGTGCCAGCAGCTTCGGGTTGGGCACTGAAGCTTTCTTT; CDR3 protein: CASSFGLGTEAFF
V gene: TRBV25-1; clone size: once; D gene: NA; CDR3 length: 14; J gene: TRBJ1-5; CDR3 DNA: TGTGCCAGCAGCCATGGAGGGGCTAATCAGCCCCAGCATTTT; CDR3 protein: CASSHGGANQPQHF